This TCR beta chain was recovered during a study of T cells in Graves' hyperthyroidism and ophthalmopathy. Overall study context: At initial diagnosis, before any treatment had begun, peripheral blood was obtained.

A note on this clonotype: Its antigen remains unknown.

TCR beta CDR3 sequences were amplified from RNA transcripts. HTBI primers were the set used in a first-round RT-PCR of the TCR CDR3. TCRdb passed the multiplex PCR reads through MiXCR, listing each CDR3 protein once. The profile shows roughly 580,000 distinct CDR3 sequences, roughly 13% of them singletons. The CDR3 runs 16 residues. V dropped 5 bases and J dropped 4 bases, with 20 bases sitting between them. The germline gives CDR1 MDHEN, CDR2 SYDVKM. Broader study findings: Blood samples included most of the expanded thyroid clonotypes exceeding 0.001.

Blood was sampled at initial diagnosis of hyperthyroidism, prior to onset of any ophthalmopathy symptoms. The TCR was taken from a woman aged 25 to 45 with Graves' hyperthyroidism that later progressed to Graves' ophthalmopathy. This chain connects TRBV28 to TRBJ1-1; D is ambiguous. Sequencing input: blood. The CDR3 loop reads CASSPLTGRGGTEAFF. The CDR3 DNA reads as TGTGCCAGCAGTCCTTTGACGGGGAGAGGAGGCACTGAAGCTTTCTTT.